A single sample is the source of the 8 T cell receptor beta chains below, sequenced in a study of Ad26.COV2.S vaccination and SARS-CoV-2 variants. Using immunoSEQ multiplex PCR, the repertoire was profiled, and TCRdb retains in-frame clones only, with some absent. The sample contains around 170,000 clones, around 88% of which appear only once. The sequenced sample was peripheral blood, obtained after recovery from COVID-19. The receptors shown here come from a human donor who had recovered from COVID-19.

The chain couples TRBV5-4 to TRBJ2-7; TRBD2 matches at 9 bases. Per the germline V gene, CDR1 is SGHNT and CDR2 is YYREEE (reference sequence). V trimming: 4 bases; J trimming: 0 bases; junction bases outside the gene matches: 5. There are 15 residues in the CDR3. Here the CDR3 DNA reads TGTGCCAGCAGCAATAGCGGGGGCCTCTCCTACGAGCAGTACTTC. Protein product: CASSNSGGLSYEQYF.

The rearrangement links TRBV27 to TRBJ2-1, with D tentatively TRBD1 (5 bases). CDR3 length: 17 residues. From germline, CDR1 is MNHEY and CDR2 SMNVEV (reference sequence). Trimming pared 3 bases from V and 1 base from J, leaving 16 bases between. This chain's CDR3 is CASSLVTTQGSYNEQFF. The DNA of the CDR3 is TGTGCCAGCAGTTTGGTCACTACCCAGGGATCCTACAATGAGCAGTTCTTC.

The chain is built from TRBV12-3 or TRBV12-4 and TRBJ1-5; no definite D call. This CDR3 region has 12 residues. Trimming shortened V by 6 bases and J by 0 bases, and 3 bases separated the two germline ends. CDR3 amino acids: CASRISNQPQHF. The CDR3 DNA is TGTGCCAGCAGAATTAGCAATCAGCCCCAGCATTTT.

This clone was recorded only once. The V call is TRBV5-6, the J call TRBJ2-7; TRBD1 is a possible D gene (6 bases). CDR1 is SGHDT, CDR2 YYEEEE, per germline. The CDR3 is made up of 13 amino acids. The V and J ends lost 2 bases and 3 bases respectively, with 9 bases between them. CDR3 nucleotide sequence: TGTGCCAGCAGCTTTGCAGGGGACTACGAGCAGTACTTC. Its protein is CASSFAGDYEQYF.

The chain couples TRBV4-1 to TRBJ2-5; D remains unclear. Per germline, CDR1 MGHRA and CDR2 YSYEKL. V was cut by 1 base and J by 9 bases, with 6 bases left in between. This CDR3 is built from 11 residues. CDR3 loop: CASSQGQAQYF. The CDR3 coding sequence is TGCGCCAGCAGCCAAGGTCAGGCCCAGTACTTC.

V and J are TRBV9 and TRBJ2-1, with TRBD2 matching 8 bases. This CDR3 region has 17 residues. CDR1 and CDR2 (germline): SGDLS, YYNGEE. The trim removed 3 bases at V and 4 bases at J, leaving 12 bases unmatched. The CDR3 DNA reads TGTGCCAGCAGCGCCCCGAGGGGAGCGGGGGCTTACAATGAGCAGTTCTTC. Protein sequence: CASSAPRGAGAYNEQFF. Based on the CDR3 plus reference TRBV9 and TRBJ2-1, the full variable domain is DSGVTQTPKHLITATGQRVTLRCSPRSGDLSVYWYQQSLDQGLQFLIQYYNGEERAKGNILERFSAQQFPDLHSELNLSSLELGDSALYFCASSAPRGAGAYNEQFFGPGTRLTVL.

The chain employs TRBV6-1 and TRBJ2-1; 11 bases line up with TRBD2. Germline V gene data show CDR1 as MNHNS and CDR2 as SASEGT. The V gene end was trimmed by 2 bases and the J gene end by 3 bases; junction bases not matched to a gene: 0. The CDR3 is 15 amino acids. CDR3 sequence (DNA): TGTGCCAGCAGTGAACTAGCGGGAGGCTACAATGAGCAGTTCTTC. Translated, it gives CASSELAGGYNEQFF.

The V call is TRBV11-3, the J call TRBJ2-1, with 9 bases aligning to TRBD2. This CDR3 is built from 18 residues. The V gene's germline CDR1 is SGHNT and CDR2 YENEEA. V dropped 5 bases and J dropped 3; count of bases not matched to a gene: 14. The CDR3 protein is CASSPGFAAGGVYNEQFF. Here the CDR3 DNA reads TGTGCCAGCAGCCCGGGATTCGCAGCGGGGGGCGTCTACAATGAGCAGTTCTTC.